These 29 T cell receptor beta chains came from one sample sequenced in a study of T cell responses to AZD1222 COVID-19 vaccine. Measured with immunoSEQ multiplex PCR; TCRdb has only the in-frame clones, and not every one. The sample lists 120,000 or so clones, about nine tenths occurring once. This specimen was peripheral blood, taken on day 0 of AZD1222 vaccination. These receptors all stem from an adult in good health.

The chain employs TRBV30 and TRBJ2-4; 9 positions agree with TRBD2. This CDR3 is 15 amino acids long. Germline trimming cut 7 bases from V and 4 bases from J; bases unmatched to any gene: 11. Germline V gives CDR1 GTSNPN, CDR2 SVGIG (reference sequence). CDR3: CASSRLAEGKNIQYF. In nucleotides, the CDR3 is TGTGCCTCTTCAAGACTAGCGGAGGGTAAAAACATTCAGTACTTC.

V gene TRBV7-2 combines with J gene TRBJ2-7, with D perhaps matching TRBD1 or TRBD2 (5 bases each). Germline CDR1 and CDR2: SGHTA and FQGNSA. The CDR3 runs 18 residues. V lost 5 bases and J 0 bases, leaving 23 bases between the germline ends. CDR3 sequence (DNA): TGTGCCAGCAGCCAGAGGGCAGGGATAGGATTAAGCTCCTACGAGCAGTACTTC. Translation gives CASSQRAGIGLSSYEQYF. Based on the CDR3 plus reference TRBV7-2 and TRBJ2-7, the full variable domain is GAGVSQSPSNKVTEKGKDVELRCDPISGHTALYWYRQSLGQGLEFLIYFQGNSAPDKSGLPSDRFSAERTGGSVSTLTIQRTQQEDSAVYLCASSQRAGIGLSSYEQYFGPGTRLTVT.

The chain employs TRBV7-9 and TRBJ2-7; D gene uncertain. Deletions cut 5 bases from V and 2 bases from J, with 7 bases between. Germline CDR1 SEHNR, CDR2 FQNEAQ (reference sequence). The CDR3 sequence is 12 residues long. The CDR3 sequence is CASSLGTYEQYF. The CDR3 region has the DNA TGTGCCAGCAGCCTTGGTACCTACGAGCAGTACTTC.

This chain joins TRBV19 and TRBJ2-3, with TRBD2 identical over 10 bases. The V gene's germline CDR1 is LNHDA and CDR2 SQIVND (reference sequence). This CDR3 has 17 amino acids. Trimming took 3 bases from V and 1 from J; bases not matched to a gene: 7. The CDR3 here is CASSIIAGGRGTDTQYF. The CDR3 DNA is TGTGCCAGTAGTATTATAGCGGGAGGACGTGGCACAGATACGCAGTATTTT.

This chain joins TRBV5-1 and TRBJ2-1, with D perhaps matching TRBD1 or TRBD2 (5 bases each). The CDR3 has 15 amino acids. Trimming took off 5 bases at V and 0 bases at J, with 12 bases between the two ends. Germline V lookup: CDR1 SGHRS, CDR2 YFSETQ. Here the CDR3 reads CASSRDPDSYNEQFF. CDR3 DNA sequence: TGCGCCAGCAGTCGGGACCCTGACTCCTACAATGAGCAGTTCTTC. Based on the CDR3 plus reference TRBV5-1 and TRBJ2-1, the full variable domain is KAGVTQTPRYLIKTRGQQVTLSCSPISGHRSVSWYQQTPGQGLQFLFEYFSETQRNKGNFPGRFSGRQFSNSRSEMNVSTLELGDSALYLCASSRDPDSYNEQFFGPGTRLTVL.

This chain links TRBV27 with TRBJ1-1; D is uncertain. The CDR3 is 13 residues long. The germline gives CDR1 MNHEY, CDR2 SMNVEV (reference sequence). V was cut by 6 bases and J by 3 bases, with 11 bases left in between. This CDR3 reads CASSVEGDTEAFF. In DNA, the CDR3 is TGTGCCAGCAGCGTCGAGGGAGACACTGAAGCTTTCTTT.

V and J are TRBV7-8 and TRBJ1-6, with 11 bases identical to TRBD1. Germline CDR1 SGHVS, CDR2 FQNEAQ. Germline trimming cut 4 bases from V and 9 bases from J; bases unmatched to any gene: 8. This CDR3 has 16 amino acids. The CDR3 loop reads CASSSSRDRGFSPLHF. The CDR3 region has the DNA TGTGCCAGCAGCTCGTCCCGGGACAGGGGGTTTTCACCCCTCCACTTT.

V and J are TRBV29-1 and TRBJ2-2; D might be TRBD1 or TRBD2, each matching 6 bases. The CDR3 consists of 13 residues. V was cut by 7 bases and J by 3 bases, with 12 bases left in between. The germline V gene has CDR1 SQVTM and CDR2 ANQGSEA. CDR3 coding DNA: TGCAGCGAGGGGGGCCACCACACCGGGGAGCTGTTTTTT. Encoded protein: CSEGGHHTGELFF.

The gene calls are TRBV16 and TRBJ1-3; D perhaps matches TRBD1 (5 bases). Germline V gene sequence: CDR1 KGHSY, CDR2 FQNENV. The CDR3 totals 14 residues. Trimming removed 4 bases at V and 2 bases at J, with 9 bases between. The CDR3 sequence: CASSLQETGNTIYF. The CDR3 DNA reads TGTGCCAGCAGCCTACAGGAGACTGGAAACACCATATATTTT.

CDR3 sequence: CASRGGAGAVQETQYF. Here the CDR3 DNA reads TGTGCCAGCAGAGGGGGCGCGGGAGCGGTTCAAGAGACCCAGTACTTC. V gene TRBV2 combines with J gene TRBJ2-5; perhaps D is TRBD1 or TRBD2 (7 bases each). Deletions cut 6 bases from V and 2 bases from J, with 19 bases between. Germline V gene sequence: CDR1 SNHLY, CDR2 FYNNEI. CDR3 length: 16 amino acids. The whole variable domain, filled in from reference TRBV2 and TRBJ2-5, reads EPEVTQTPSHQVTQMGQEVILRCVPISNHLYFYWYRQILGQKVEFLVSFYNNEISEKSEIFDDQFSVERPDGSNFTLKIRSTKLEDSAMYFCASRGGAGAVQETQYFGPGTRLLVL.

CDR3 sequence (DNA): TGCAGTGCTAGCGGGAACCCGTTCTTC. It yields the protein CSASGNPFF. The chain couples TRBV20-1 to TRBJ2-1; D possibly corresponds to TRBD2 (5 bases). CDR3 length: 9 residues. Germline-derived CDR1 and CDR2 are DFQATT and SNEGSKA (reference sequence). The germline V and J ends were trimmed by 3 bases and 15 bases, with 9 bases remaining between them.

The J gene is TRBJ2-3, the V gene TRBV5-1; 7 bases match TRBD2. From germline, CDR1 is SGHRS and CDR2 YFSETQ. The CDR3 loop spans 14 amino acids. After removal of 4 bases from V and 2 bases from J, the junction contained 4 bases not matched to a gene. In DNA, the CDR3 is TGCGCCAGCAGCCTTGGACTAGTCACAGATACGCAGTATTTT. Its translation: CASSLGLVTDTQYF.

Remarks on this clone: Additional DNA sequences in this sample encode the identical CDR3. This chain uses TRBV20-1 with TRBJ1-2; D remains unclear. Germline-derived CDR1 and CDR2 are DFQATT and SNEGSKA (reference sequence). The CDR3 is 11 residues long. Trimming stripped 3 bases from V and 5 bases from J, with 7 bases between. The CDR3 spells CSARGGYGYTF. The CDR3 region has the DNA TGCAGTGCTAGGGGCGGATATGGCTACACCTTC.

This chain joins TRBV18 and TRBJ1-2, with 9 nucleotides matching TRBD1. V lost 2 bases and J lost 2; bases outside the gene matches: 6. The V gene's germline CDR1 is KGHSH and CDR2 LQKENI. The CDR3 is 16 amino acids. For the CDR3, the DNA is TGTGCCAGCTCACCAGATGGACAGGGGAGAAACTATGGCTACACCTTC. Protein sequence: CASSPDGQGRNYGYTF. The variable domain in full, with the rest retrieved from reference TRBV18 and TRBJ1-2, is NAGVMQNPRHLVRRRGQEARLRCSPMKGHSHVYWYRQLPEEGLKFMVYLQKENIIDESGMPKERFSAEFPKEGPSILRIQQVVRGDSAAYFCASSPDGQGRNYGYTFGSGTRLTVV.

V gene TRBV5-1 combines with J gene TRBJ2-1; TRBD2 aligns across 9 bases. The V gene's germline CDR1 is SGHRS and CDR2 YFSETQ. The CDR3 is made up of 14 amino acids. J gave up 3 bases and V 4 bases, and 2 bases lay outside the gene matches. The CDR3 loop reads CASSGSGGYNEQFF. The CDR3 DNA reads as TGCGCCAGCAGCGGTAGCGGGGGCTACAATGAGCAGTTCTTC. Using reference TRBV5-1 and TRBJ2-1 for the parts outside the CDR3, the full variable domain is KAGVTQTPRYLIKTRGQQVTLSCSPISGHRSVSWYQQTPGQGLQFLFEYFSETQRNKGNFPGRFSGRQFSNSRSEMNVSTLELGDSALYLCASSGSGGYNEQFFGPGTRLTVL.

In DNA, the CDR3 is TGTGCCAGCAGTACTACCACAGATACGCAGTATTTT. Translated: CASSTTTDTQYF. The rearrangement links TRBV6-1 to TRBJ2-3; D not resolved. This CDR3 contains 12 residues. The ends were cut back, 5 bases at V and 2 bases at J, with 5 bases in the middle. In germline, CDR1 is MNHNS, CDR2 SASEGT.

The V call is TRBV6-5, the J call TRBJ1-2; a weak D match, TRBD1 (6 bases). This CDR3 spans 14 amino acids. Germline-derived CDR1 and CDR2 are MNHEY and SVGAGI. V lost 0 bases to trimming and J lost 7 bases, with 12 bases between them. This CDR3 is CASSYSGTPAGYTF. The CDR3 nucleotides read TGTGCCAGCAGTTACTCGGGGACACCCGCTGGCTACACCTTC.

The genes are TRBV11-2 and TRBJ1-6; D is ambiguous. The germline gives CDR1 SGHAT, CDR2 FQNNGV. Trimming removed 5 bases from V and 7 bases from J, with 3 bases in between. The length of the CDR3 is 11 residues. The CDR3 bases are TGTGCCAGCAGCGAAAATTCACCCCTCCACTTT. Translating gives CASSENSPLHF.

CDR3 region: CASSLGRAGIAKNIQYF. CDR3 in DNA: TGTGCCAGCAGCTTGGGCCGGGCAGGGATAGCCAAAAACATTCAGTACTTC. The chain links TRBV5-4 to TRBJ2-4, with D possibly TRBD1 on 5 matching bases. With 0 bases removed from V and 0 bases from J, the gap between germline ends came to 13 bases. Germline CDR1 is SGHNT and CDR2 is YYREEE (reference sequence). The CDR3 is made up of 17 amino acids.

V is TRBV19 and J is TRBJ1-3; 7 nucleotides line up with TRBD1. V was pared by 4 bases and J by 0 bases, with 9 bases of the junction left unmatched. The CDR3 is 17 residues long. Germline V gene data show CDR1 as LNHDA and CDR2 as SQIVND (reference sequence). Here the CDR3 DNA reads TGTGCCAGTAGTAGACGAGAGGACAGGAGCTCTGGAAACACCATATATTTT. Translated, it gives CASSRREDRSSGNTIYF.

This clone came up a few times. The chain uses TRBV6-5 and TRBJ1-4; 7 bases map to TRBD1. Unmatched junction bases numbered 10, after V lost 6 bases and J lost 12 bases. Germline CDR1 and CDR2: MNHEY and SVGAGI. The CDR3 length is 13 residues. The CDR3: CASRLGQDEELFF. The CDR3 DNA is TGTGCCAGCAGACTCGGACAGGACGAAGAACTGTTTTTT.

The V and J genes are TRBV19 and TRBJ2-4; TRBD1 aligns across 10 bases. CDR3 length: 17 amino acids. J lost 0 bases, V lost 5 bases, and 7 bases had no gene match. Germline assignment: CDR1 LNHDA and CDR2 SQIVND (reference sequence). The CDR3 DNA is TGTGCCAGTAGTCCGGGACAGGGGACGTTAGCCAAAAACATTCAGTACTTC. Translated, it gives CASSPGQGTLAKNIQYF. Together with reference TRBV19 and TRBJ2-4, the CDR3 gives the full variable domain: DGGITQSPKYLFRKEGQNVTLSCEQNLNHDAMYWYRQDPGQGLRLIYYSQIVNDFQKGDIAEGYSVSREKKESFPLTVTSAQKNPTAFYLCASSPGQGTLAKNIQYFGAGTRLSVL.

This clone has more than one count but fewer than ten. Other DNA sequences of this sample code for an identical CDR3. The chain links TRBV27 to TRBJ1-1, with TRBD1 matching 11 bases. Germline values: CDR1 MNHEY, CDR2 SMNVEV (reference sequence). V trimming: 3 bases; J trimming: 4 bases; junction bases outside the gene matches: 1. The CDR3 spans 14 residues. The CDR3 DNA sequence: TGTGCCAGCAGTTTCGGGACAGGGGGCACTGAAGCTTTCTTT. Amino acid sequence: CASSFGTGGTEAFF.

V is TRBV5-1 and J is TRBJ1-5; D is possibly TRBD1 (6 bases). The CDR3 sequence is 14 residues long. Germline V gene sequence: CDR1 SGHRS, CDR2 YFSETQ. V was pared by 4 bases and J by 7 bases, with 15 bases between. CDR3 in amino acids: CASSEGVGAQPQHF. DNA for the CDR3: TGCGCCAGCAGCGAGGGGGTGGGGGCACAGCCCCAGCATTTT.

This sequence joins TRBV6-5 and TRBJ2-1; 10 nucleotides line up with TRBD2. Germline V gives CDR1 MNHEY, CDR2 SVGAGI. There are 14 residues in the CDR3. V was pared by 7 bases and J by 9 bases, with 9 bases of the junction left unmatched. In nucleotides, the CDR3 is TGTGCCAGCAATGGGGCTAGCGGGAGCGGTGAGCAGTTCTTC. The encoded protein is CASNGASGSGEQFF.

This chain joins TRBV11-2 and TRBJ2-7; D remains ambiguous. Per the germline V gene, CDR1 is SGHAT and CDR2 is FQNNGV. The CDR3 covers 13 residues. V lost 2 bases to trimming and J lost 7 bases, with 12 bases between them. Written as DNA, the CDR3 is TGTGCCAGCAGCTTATCCCCCGCGCAAGAGCAGTACTTC. Translated: CASSLSPAQEQYF.

V is TRBV7-9 and J is TRBJ2-7; D tentatively reads TRBD1 or TRBD2 (5 bases each). Per germline, CDR1 SEHNR and CDR2 FQNEAQ (reference sequence). V shed 1 base and J shed 6 bases, with 16 bases lying between them. This CDR3 region has 15 residues. This chain's CDR3 is CASSLVAGTTAEQYF. The CDR3 DNA is TGTGCCAGCAGCTTAGTTGCTGGGACGACGGCCGAGCAGTACTTC.

The V gene is TRBV19, the J gene TRBJ2-5, with 7 nucleotides matching TRBD1. The CDR3 contains 16 residues. J was trimmed by 1 base and V by 1 base; bases with no gene match: 6. Germline assignment: CDR1 LNHDA and CDR2 SQIVND (reference sequence). DNA for the CDR3: TGTGCCAGTAGTATAGGGGCACGACAGGGCCAAGAGACCCAGTACTTC. Its translation: CASSIGARQGQETQYF.

The chain uses TRBV9 and TRBJ2-2; 8 bases align to TRBD2. The CDR3 runs to 16 residues. The V gene's germline CDR1 is SGDLS and CDR2 YYNGEE. The trim removed 0 bases at V and 7 bases at J, leaving 8 bases unmatched. The DNA for the CDR3 is TGTGCCAGCAGCGTAGTTTCGGGAGGGCCGCACGGGGAGCTGTTTTTT. It translates to CASSVVSGGPHGELFF.